This T cell receptor beta chain comes out of a study of early T cells in non-severe SARS-CoV-2 infection. One entry per CDR3 protein, called by TCRdb with MiXCR from the 5' RACE reads. The repertoire consists of 84,000 or so distinct CDR3 sequences, with about 12% occurring once and the leading ten covering about 2.6%. The sequenced sample was whole blood. This clonotype originated in an adult who was a healthcare worker with PCR-confirmed SARS-CoV-2 infection or an uninfected control (not recorded which).

CDR3 DNA: TGCGCCAGCAGTGAGGGACGCCCTGGCACAGATACGCAGTATTTT. Amino acids: CASSEGRPGTDTQYF. V usage is TRBV10-1 and J usage is TRBJ2-3; no definite D call. Germline V gene lookup returns CDR1 WNHNN and CDR2 SYGVQD (reference sequence). This CDR3 region has 15 residues. Trimming shortened V by 2 bases and J by 1 base, and 10 bases separated the two germline ends.